The sequence of this TCR beta chain was determined in a study of blood T cell repertoires in COVID-19. Germline V CDR1 and CDR2: SGHDT, YYEEEE. The CDR3 consists of 16 residues. J gave up 0 bases and V 4 bases, and 6 bases lay outside the gene matches. Original processing notes: Estimation of nucleated cell counts relied on the amplification of reference gene primers. Generated by immunoSEQ multiplex PCR, the TCRdb table keeps only in-frame clones and is missing some. V and J calls and clone size are those listed in that table; D and trimming were worked out from the DNA. Altogether around 450,000 clones are present, 80% to 90% being singletons, with the ten largest covering more than 4%.

V is TRBV5-6 and J is TRBJ1-3, with 8 bases fitting TRBD1. This clonotype was sampled from a woman in her twenties or thirties with acute or convalescent COVID-19. Specimen: peripheral blood. CDR3 in amino acids: CASSPQDRDSGNTIYF. The CDR3 region has the DNA TGTGCCAGCAGCCCTCAGGACAGGGACTCTGGAAACACCATATATTTT.